These T cell receptor beta chains were read from a single sample in a study of cytomegalovirus exposure and HLA in healthy donors. Sequenced by immunoSEQ multiplex PCR; TCRdb stores in-frame clones only, minus some. The table has approximately 100,000 clones, over 60% seen once; the top ten hold approximately 2.6%. The sample consisted of PBMCs. The receptors here all came from a female donor in good health and CMV-seronegative. Both conserved end residues are part of each CDR3. A D gene is named only where the DNA matches it firmly. Part of the rows lack a size; the others show once, few, many or a class for expanded clones.

d_call	v_call	j_call	clone_size	cdr3_aa	cdr3_nt
TRBD1	TRBV4-2	TRBJ1-2	-	CASSDDRGGYTF	TGTGCCAGCAGCGACGACAGGGGCGGCTACACCTTC
TRBD1	TRBV6-5	TRBJ2-7	-	CAAGQEGSYEQYF	TGTGCCGCGGGACAGGAGGGTTCCTACGAGCAGTACTTC
-	TRBV27	TRBJ1-2	-	CASKIGVANYGYTF	TGTGCCAGCAAAATCGGAGTAGCTAACTATGGCTACACCTTC
TRBD1	TRBV27	TRBJ1-2	once	CASSFTRTGGNYGYTF	TGTGCCAGCAGTTTTACCAGGACAGGGGGTAACTATGGCTACACCTTC
TRBD1	TRBV4-3	TRBJ1-1	-	CASSQAITGTGAARLF	TGCGCCAGCAGCCAGGCAATTACCGGGACAGGGGCAGCCCGATTGTTT
TRBD2	TRBV5-8	TRBJ2-1	-	CASSLGLAGVHEQFF	TGTGCCAGCAGCTTGGGTCTAGCGGGGGTTCATGAGCAGTTCTTC
-	TRBV10-2	TRBJ1-2	-	CASSAGGGYGYTF	TGCGCCAGCAGTGCGGGGGGCGGCTATGGCTACACCTTC
TRBD1	TRBV30	TRBJ2-7	-	CAWGLTGGTYEQYF	TGTGCCTGGGGGCTAACAGGGGGGACCTACGAGCAGTACTTC
-	TRBV5-6	TRBJ2-3	-	CASNLASEQYF	TGTGCCAGCAACCTAGCCTCCGAGCAGTATTTT
-	TRBV18	TRBJ2-3	-	CASSPQLDNTDTQYF	TGTGCCAGCTCACCGCAGTTAGACAACACAGATACGCAGTATTTT
TRBD2	TRBV2	TRBJ2-7	-	CASIGGLAPTYEQYF	TGTGCCAGCATCGGAGGACTAGCGCCTACCTACGAGCAGTACTTC
-	TRBV7-3	TRBJ2-7	few	CARGAPGPNEQYF	TGTGCCAGGGGGGCCCCGGGACCGAACGAGCAGTACTTC
-	TRBV19	TRBJ1-1	-	CASSSTNTEAFF	TGTGCCAGTAGTAGTACTAACACTGAAGCTTTCTTT
-	TRBV7-8	TRBJ1-4	-	CASSLKGTNEKLFF	TGTGCCAGCAGCTTAAAGGGGACTAATGAAAAACTGTTTTTT